This entry lists 30 T cell receptor beta chains sequenced from one sample in a study of shared clonotypes between healthy human individuals. Terminally differentiated effector memory CD45RA+ cells were excluded from the naive CD8 cells, which were CD45RO-negative and positively selected for CCR7. The protocol was immunoSEQ multiplex PCR, while the TCRdb copy is restricted to in-frame clones and leaves out a portion. The sample shows nearly 2 million clones, approximately 94% of them seen only once. The specimen was naive CD8+ T cells sorted from blood. These receptors were taken from a young man in good health.

This sequence joins TRBV2 and TRBJ2-2; no reliable D call. Per the germline V gene, CDR1 is SNHLY and CDR2 is FYNNEI. Trimming left V 9 bases short and J 1 base short, with 15 bases between. This CDR3 spans 15 amino acids. The CDR3 reads CASMRLFQNTGELFF. The DNA for the CDR3 is TGTGCCAGTATGAGACTTTTCCAGAACACCGGGGAGCTGTTTTTT.

V is TRBV27 and J is TRBJ2-7, with no clear D. Germline lookup yields CDR1 MNHEY and CDR2 SMNVEV (reference sequence). V was trimmed by 3 bases and J by 3 bases, leaving 12 bases between them. This CDR3 has 14 amino acids. The CDR3 DNA reads TGTGCCAGCAGTTTGAAGCCGTACTACTACGAGCAGTACTTC. It specifies CASSLKPYYYEQYF.

The gene calls are TRBV27 and TRBJ2-2, with 7 bases identical to TRBD1. CDR1 is MNHEY, CDR2 SMNVEV, per germline (reference sequence). J gave up 6 bases and V 7 bases, and 5 bases lay outside the gene matches. The CDR3 covers 13 residues. The CDR3 spells CASNFQGAGELFF. DNA of the CDR3: TGTGCCAGCAATTTTCAGGGGGCCGGGGAGCTGTTTTTT.

This chain uses TRBV6-5 with TRBJ2-2; maybe TRBD2 (5 bases). Per the germline V gene, CDR1 is MNHEY and CDR2 is SVGAGI. The CDR3 runs to 16 residues. Trimming pared 0 bases from V and 1 base from J, leaving 9 bases between. The CDR3 sequence is CASSYSGRGNTGELFF. In DNA, the CDR3 is TGTGCCAGCAGTTACTCCGGCCGGGGGAACACCGGGGAGCTGTTTTTT.

The chain has TRBV14 and TRBJ2-3; maybe TRBD1 (6 bases). Germline V gene sequence: CDR1 SGHDN, CDR2 FVKESK. The CDR3 covers 17 residues. Deletions cut 0 bases from V and 2 bases from J, with 15 bases between. CDR3 nucleotide sequence: TGTGCCAGCAGCCAAGATGTCGGTACAGGGACCACAGATACGCAGTATTTT. Residues: CASSQDVGTGTTDTQYF. Full variable domain (missing parts from reference TRBV14 and TRBJ2-3): EAGVTQFPSHSVIEKGQTVTLRCDPISGHDNLYWYRRVMGKEIKFLLHFVKESKQDESGMPNNRFLAERTGGTYSTLKVQPAELEDSGVYFCASSQDVGTGTTDTQYFGPGTRLTVL.

The chain uses TRBV6-5 and TRBJ1-4, with D possibly being TRBD1 (5 bases). V lost 0 bases and J 5 bases, leaving 10 bases between the germline ends. Germline CDR1 reads MNHEY; CDR2 reads SVGAGI. CDR3 length: 15 amino acids. CDR3: CASSYSRQGNEKLFF. In DNA form, the CDR3 reads TGTGCCAGCAGTTACTCGCGTCAGGGAAATGAAAAACTGTTTTTT.

This sequence joins TRBV6-1 and TRBJ2-6; unclear D gene. Germline assignment: CDR1 MNHNS and CDR2 SASEGT. This CDR3 is built from 14 residues. V was clipped by 5 bases and J by 3 bases, with 8 bases between them. CDR3 loop: CASSTGFGANVLTF. The CDR3 coding sequence is TGTGCCAGCAGTACTGGATTTGGGGCCAACGTCCTGACTTTC.

The rearrangement uses TRBV28 and TRBJ2-7; TRBD2 might be the D (5 bases). This CDR3 is built from 14 residues. V shed 6 bases and J shed 3 bases, with 15 bases lying between them. Germline CDR1 reads MDHEN; CDR2 reads SYDVKM. The CDR3 is CASSSSLGGYEQYF. CDR3 nucleotide sequence: TGTGCCAGCAGCTCTTCCCTTGGAGGCTACGAGCAGTACTTC.

The chain has TRBV21-1 and TRBJ2-7; the DNA was not used to check the table's D call, TRBD2. TRBV21-1 is described as a pseudogene. The CDR3 sequence is 15 residues long. CDR3 sequence (DNA): TGTGCCAGCAGCGGCCGGGACTCCCGCCCTCCTCGGCAGTACTTC. Protein sequence: CASSGRDSRPPRQYF.

This chain uses TRBV7-9 with TRBJ2-5, with no clear D. CDR1 is SEHNR, CDR2 FQNEAQ, per germline (reference sequence). The CDR3 sequence is 15 residues long. Trimming stripped 1 base from V and 4 bases from J, with 13 bases between. The CDR3 region has the DNA TGTGCCAGCAGCTTAGTGGCGGCAGTAGGAGAGACCCAGTACTTC. It yields the protein CASSLVAAVGETQYF.

This sequence joins TRBV5-8 and TRBJ2-7; no clear D. This CDR3 has 13 residues. The germline gives CDR1 SGHTS, CDR2 YDEGEE. V lost 2 bases, J lost 0 bases, and 6 bases lay in between. In DNA, the CDR3 is TGTGCCAGCAGCTTTTTTGGCTCCTACGAGCAGTACTTC. It encodes CASSFFGSYEQYF.

V and J are TRBV13 and TRBJ1-1, with D uncertain. V was clipped by 4 bases and J by 0 bases, with 6 bases between them. The CDR3 extends over 13 amino acids. Germline V lookup: CDR1 PRHDT, CDR2 FYEKMQ (reference sequence). The CDR3 region is CASSSPMNTEAFF. The CDR3 coding sequence is TGTGCCAGCAGCTCCCCCATGAACACTGAAGCTTTCTTT.

CDR3 residues: CASSGEVGSEKLFF. The DNA for the CDR3 is TGTGCCAGCAGCGGCGAGGTCGGGAGTGAAAAACTGTTTTTT. The chain combines TRBV7-6 with TRBJ1-4; no reliable D call. Deletions cut 5 bases from V and 7 bases from J, with 14 bases between. This CDR3 contains 14 residues. Germline V gene sequence: CDR1 SGHVS, CDR2 FNYEAQ.

The sample holds one count of this clone. The CDR3 DNA reads TGTGCCAGCAGGGACAGGGGGCTAGGAGAGCAGTACTTC. The encoded protein is CASRDRGLGEQYF. The chain employs TRBV28 and TRBJ2-7; 11 bases line up with TRBD1. V was pared by 6 bases and J by 7 bases, with 5 bases of the junction left unmatched. This CDR3 has 13 residues. Germline V gene sequence: CDR1 MDHEN, CDR2 SYDVKM. The entire variable domain, with the rest obtained from reference TRBV28 and TRBJ2-7, is as follows: DVKVTQSSRYLVKRTGEKVFLECVQDMDHENMFWYRQDPGLGLRLIYFSYDVKMKEKGDIPEGYSVSREKKERFSLILESASTNQTSMYLCASRDRGLGEQYFGPGTRLTVT.

V and J are TRBV14 and TRBJ1-6, with 7 positions matching TRBD1. The germline CDR1 and CDR2 sequences are SGHDN and FVKESK. V gave up 4 bases and J gave up 7 bases; unmatched junction bases: 25. The CDR3 totals 21 residues. This chain's CDR3 is CASSPYGDFNDRARGNSPLHF. DNA of the CDR3: TGTGCCAGCAGCCCCTACGGGGATTTCAATGACAGGGCCCGAGGGAATTCACCCCTCCACTTT. The full variable domain, with the rest looked up from reference TRBV14 and TRBJ1-6, is EAGVTQFPSHSVIEKGQTVTLRCDPISGHDNLYWYRRVMGKEIKFLLHFVKESKQDESGMPNNRFLAERTGGTYSTLKVQPAELEDSGVYFCASSPYGDFNDRARGNSPLHFGNGTRLTVT.

The chain employs TRBV6-5 and TRBJ2-1; TRBD1 aligns across 7 bases. The CDR3 is 14 amino acids. The germline V gene has CDR1 MNHEY and CDR2 SVGAGI. V was clipped by 6 bases and J by 8 bases; unmatched bases: 10. CDR3 DNA: TGTGCCAGCAGAGAGGGACAGCTTAGGGATGAGCAGTTCTTC. Protein: CASREGQLRDEQFF.

Concerning this clone: A junction end diverges from the germline sequence, so it may reflect a read error. The J gene is TRBJ2-5, the V gene TRBV7-7; unclear D gene. CDR3 length equals 14 residues. Looked up from germline, CDR1 is SSHAT and CDR2 is FNYEAQ (reference sequence). The CDR3 loop reads CASSLGASQETQYF. The CDR3, as DNA: TGTGCTAGCAGCTTAGGAGCAAGCCAAGAGACCCAGTACTTC.

CDR3 residues: CASSQGIGTEAFF. The DNA of the CDR3 is TGCGCCAGCAGCCAAGGAATTGGCACTGAAGCTTTCTTT. The V call is TRBV4-3, the J call TRBJ1-1; no reliable D call. Germline values: CDR1 LGHNA, CDR2 YSLEER. The CDR3 spans 13 residues. Trimming removed 1 base from V and 4 bases from J, with 7 bases in between.

This clone was seen just once. The DNA of the CDR3 is TGTGCCAGCAGCCCGAATCCCCACGGGGCTGAAAGTTCTGGGGCCAACGTCCTGACTTTC. This codes for CASSPNPHGAESSGANVLTF. This chain joins TRBV7-8 and TRBJ2-6; D may be TRBD1 or TRBD2 (5 bases each). This CDR3 has 20 residues. V shed 5 bases and J shed 1 base, with 24 bases lying between them. Germline V gene lookup returns CDR1 SGHVS and CDR2 FQNEAQ.

This clone occurred once. The CDR3 sequence: CASSLVLGMNTEAFF. Written as DNA, the CDR3 is TGTGCCAGCAGCTTAGTCCTGGGTATGAACACTGAAGCTTTCTTT. The chain employs TRBV13 and TRBJ1-1; D remains ambiguous. CDR1 and CDR2 from the germline V gene are PRHDT and FYEKMQ (reference sequence). V lost 1 base to trimming and J lost 0 bases, with 9 bases between them. There are 15 residues in the CDR3.

This chain connects TRBV5-1 to TRBJ1-1; D is unclear. CDR3 length: 13 residues. With 0 bases removed from V and 4 bases from J, the gap between germline ends came to 7 bases. Germline CDR1 SGHRS, CDR2 YFSETQ. The CDR3 coding sequence is TGCGCCAGCAGCTTGGTGTCAAGCACTGAAGCTTTCTTT. Translation gives CASSLVSSTEAFF.

Turning to this clone: This sample also contains other DNA sequences that code for the same CDR3. The chain uses TRBV27 and TRBJ2-5; D possibly corresponds to TRBD2 (6 bases). V shed 2 bases and J shed 4 bases, with 8 bases lying between them. The CDR3 covers 13 residues. Germline V gives CDR1 MNHEY, CDR2 SMNVEV (reference sequence). Written as DNA, the CDR3 is TGTGCCAGCAGTTTAGGAGGGAGAGAGACCCAGTACTTC. The encoded protein is CASSLGGRETQYF.

The V and J genes are TRBV7-9 and TRBJ2-5; maybe TRBD1 (5 bases). The germline V gene has CDR1 SEHNR and CDR2 FQNEAQ (reference sequence). The V end lost 1 base, the J end lost 3 bases, and 12 bases lay between the germline ends. This CDR3 spans 15 amino acids. Here the CDR3 reads CASSLGWGREETQYF. The CDR3, as DNA: TGTGCCAGCAGCTTAGGCTGGGGCAGGGAAGAGACCCAGTACTTC.

The chain uses TRBV4-3 and TRBJ2-2; D tentatively fits TRBD1 or TRBD2 (5 bases each). This CDR3 is built from 13 residues. In germline, CDR1 is LGHNA, CDR2 YSLEER. V gave up 0 bases and J gave up 9 bases, with 8 bases separating them. CDR3: CASSQDGGWELFF. Here the CDR3 DNA reads TGCGCCAGCAGCCAAGATGGGGGTTGGGAGCTGTTTTTT.

The rearrangement joins TRBV5-8 to TRBJ2-7; D unclear. This CDR3 is 12 amino acids long. CDR1 and CDR2 from the germline V gene are SGHTS and YDEGEE. V was shortened by 4 bases and J by 3 bases, with 8 bases between the two germline ends. CDR3 loop: CASSSYIYEQYF. Here the CDR3 DNA reads TGTGCCAGCAGCAGTTACATCTACGAGCAGTACTTC.

The chain is built from TRBV5-1 and TRBJ1-3; D is perhaps TRBD1 (6 bases). The germline CDR1 and CDR2 sequences are SGHRS and YFSETQ. The V end was cut by 4 bases, the J end by 2 bases, with 13 bases between. This CDR3 comprises 15 residues. CDR3: CASSPAGATGNTIYF. For the CDR3, the DNA is TGCGCCAGCAGCCCTGCGGGGGCTACTGGAAACACCATATATTTT.

This clone was counted only a few times. Other nucleotide sequences in the sample specify the same CDR3. J is TRBJ1-6 and V is TRBV4-1, with 9 positions matching TRBD1. There are 15 residues in the CDR3. V lost 4 bases to trimming and J lost 7 bases; unmatched junction nucleotides: 5. Per germline, CDR1 MGHRA and CDR2 YSYEKL. The CDR3 sequence: CASSRAGTGNSPLHF. The DNA of the CDR3 is TGCGCCAGCAGCCGTGCCGGGACAGGGAATTCACCCCTCCACTTT.

Worth noting for this clone: Other DNA sequences from this sample encode an identical CDR3 as well. The V and J genes are TRBV4-1 and TRBJ2-7; no clear D gene. In germline, CDR1 is MGHRA, CDR2 YSYEKL. The CDR3 consists of 14 residues. V lost 1 base to trimming and J lost 2 bases, with 9 bases between them. The CDR3 region has the DNA TGCGCCAGCAGCCAAGTAGCTGGAGCCTACGAGCAGTACTTC. Translated, it gives CASSQVAGAYEQYF.

This chain joins TRBV6-5 and TRBJ2-1; D not certain. Trimming shortened V by 0 bases and J by 0 bases, and 9 bases separated the two germline ends. Germline values: CDR1 MNHEY, CDR2 SVGAGI. This CDR3 has 16 amino acids. CDR3 amino acids: CASSYSLLDSYNEQFF. CDR3 DNA: TGTGCCAGCAGTTACTCGTTGCTGGACTCCTACAATGAGCAGTTCTTC.

The chain combines TRBV7-9 with TRBJ2-7, with 12 bases identical to TRBD2. Trimming took 4 bases from V and 4 from J; bases not matched to a gene: 2. Germline V lookup: CDR1 SEHNR, CDR2 FQNEAQ (reference sequence). The CDR3 spans 14 residues. Written as DNA, the CDR3 is TGTGCCAGCAGCTGGACTAGCGGGGCTTACGAGCAGTACTTC. Protein: CASSWTSGAYEQYF.